This record covers a single T cell receptor beta chain. Its antigen is not identified. The data were obtained in a study of vaccination and CD4 T cells after COVID-19. About the research overall: Median time from COVID diagnosis to post-COVID sampling was over 85 days (35 to 161). Study conclusions and caveats: SARS-CoV-2-reactive clonotype medians increased from approximately 21 to 40, not significantly.

Oncomine TCR Beta short-read sequencing was applied to DNA from cultured CD4+ T cells. MiXCR was run by TCRdb on the PCR reads, yielding one entry per CDR3 protein. The data contain around 27,000 distinct CDR3 sequences, 25% to 35% of them singletons. Time point specified: late sampling 161 to 241 days after vaccination in three convalescent patients. Indicated treatment: approximately 10-day PBMC culture with coronavirus spike peptide pools or control peptides (ViraFEST assay). Peptide-pool expansion of antigen-specific T cells preceded TCR sequencing in ViraFEST. This receptor was identified in a human donor who had recovered from COVID-19. The material sequenced was CD4+ T cells from blood, cultured in vitro, taken about 7 months after SARS-CoV-2 vaccination.

The CDR3 DNA follows: TGTGCCAGCAGCCTTTCGGGGGGGAACACTGAAGCTTTCTTT. Its translation: CASSLSGGNTEAFF. V is TRBV11-3 and J is TRBJ1-1; D is possibly TRBD1 (5 bases). This CDR3 comprises 14 residues. Trimming removed 5 bases at V and 1 base at J, with 11 bases between. The germline V gene encodes CDR1 SGHNT and CDR2 YENEEA.